This T cell receptor (beta chain) was sequenced during a study of Ad26.COV2.S vaccination and SARS-CoV-2 variants. The treatment was: roughly 19 received Ad26.COV2.S at low or high dose, single or two shots; several received placebo; per-sample allocation not given. Specimen acquisition occurred on day 63 following the initial vaccine or placebo injection. Sequencing was performed with immunoSEQ multiplex PCR; in TCRdb, only in-frame clones are kept and a portion is missing. This sample yields around 500,000 clones, of which 80% to 90% are seen a single time; roughly 1.7% belongs to the top ten. This CDR3 has 14 amino acids. V lost 5 bases and J 4 bases, leaving 12 bases between the germline ends. Germline V gene lookup returns CDR1 SGHAT and CDR2 FQNNGV.

The rearrangement joins TRBV11-2 to TRBJ2-1; D might be TRBD1 (6 bases). The TCR originated in a person between 18 and 65 years old who received the Ad26.COV2.S COVID-19 vaccine or a placebo. Sequencing used peripheral blood, obtained in a trial of Ad26.COV2.S vaccine versus placebo. CDR3 nucleotides: TGTGCCAGCAGCCACCGGACAGAGTACAATGAGCAGTTCTTC. It encodes CASSHRTEYNEQFF.